This TCR beta chain came from a study of T-cell memory formation after mild COVID-19. Points from the study as a whole: The study found balanced CD4/CD8 in clones contracting day 15 to 85 and a CD4+ lean in later expanders.

Each CDR3 protein gets one entry after TCRdb re-called the 5' RACE reads with MiXCR. The sample includes 150,000 to 200,000 distinct CDR3 sequences, 25% to 40% seen only once; the top ten take around 12%. Germline V gene data show CDR1 as SGHRS and CDR2 as YFSETQ. Losses at the gene ends were 7 bases for V and 4 bases for J; bases not matched to a gene: 4. CDR3 length: 12 residues. This clonotype came up a few times. The antigen remains unidentified. The rearrangement uses TRBV5-1 and TRBJ2-5; TRBD2 matches 7 bases. Specimen: PBMCs or a T cell subset sorted from them (not recorded which). The receptor was derived from an adult woman who had mild COVID-19 (a few samples of this study predate the infection). Cell type and time point are not known. CDR3 nucleotide sequence: TGCGCCAGCGGCGGGGGAGGAGAGACCCAGTACTTC. Protein: CASGGGGETQYF.